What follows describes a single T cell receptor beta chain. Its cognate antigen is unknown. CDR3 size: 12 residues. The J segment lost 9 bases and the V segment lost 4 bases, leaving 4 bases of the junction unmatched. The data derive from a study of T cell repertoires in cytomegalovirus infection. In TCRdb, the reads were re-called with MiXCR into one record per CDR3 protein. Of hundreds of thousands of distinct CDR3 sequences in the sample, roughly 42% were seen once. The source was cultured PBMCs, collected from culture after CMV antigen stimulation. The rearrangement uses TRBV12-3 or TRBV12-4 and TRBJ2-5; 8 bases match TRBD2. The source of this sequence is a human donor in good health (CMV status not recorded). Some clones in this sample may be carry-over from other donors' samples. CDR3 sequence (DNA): TGTGCCAGCAGTTCTCGGGGGGGGGCCCAGTACTTC. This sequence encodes CASSSRGGAQYF.